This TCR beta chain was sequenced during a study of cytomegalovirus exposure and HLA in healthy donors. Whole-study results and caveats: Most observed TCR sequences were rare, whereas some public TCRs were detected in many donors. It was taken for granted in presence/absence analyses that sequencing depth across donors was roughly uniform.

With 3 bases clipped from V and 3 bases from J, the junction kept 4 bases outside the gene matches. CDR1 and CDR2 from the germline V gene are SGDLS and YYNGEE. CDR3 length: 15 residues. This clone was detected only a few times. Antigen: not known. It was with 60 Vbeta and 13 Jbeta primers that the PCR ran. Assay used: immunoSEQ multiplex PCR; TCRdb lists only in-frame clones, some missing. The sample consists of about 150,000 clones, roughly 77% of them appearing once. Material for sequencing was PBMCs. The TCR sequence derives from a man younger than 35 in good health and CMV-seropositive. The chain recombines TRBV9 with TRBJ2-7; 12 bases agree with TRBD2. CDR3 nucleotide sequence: TGTGCCAGCAGCGGAAGGACTAGCGGGATCTACGAGCAGTACTTC. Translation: CASSGRTSGIYEQYF.